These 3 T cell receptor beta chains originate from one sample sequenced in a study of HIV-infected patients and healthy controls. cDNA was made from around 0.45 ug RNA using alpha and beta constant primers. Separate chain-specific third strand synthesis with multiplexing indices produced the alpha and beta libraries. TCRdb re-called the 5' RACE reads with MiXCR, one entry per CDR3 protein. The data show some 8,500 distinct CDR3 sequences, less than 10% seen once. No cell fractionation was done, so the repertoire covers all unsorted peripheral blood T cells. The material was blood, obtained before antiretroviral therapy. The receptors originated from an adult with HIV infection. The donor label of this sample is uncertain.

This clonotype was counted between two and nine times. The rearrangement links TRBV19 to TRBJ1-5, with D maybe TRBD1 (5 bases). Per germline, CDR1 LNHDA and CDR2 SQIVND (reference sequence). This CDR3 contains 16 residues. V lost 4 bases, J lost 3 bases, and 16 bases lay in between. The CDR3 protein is CASSTRGGDNNQPQHF. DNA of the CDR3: TGTGCCAGTAGTACCCGGGGAGGGGATAACAATCAGCCCCAGCATTTT.

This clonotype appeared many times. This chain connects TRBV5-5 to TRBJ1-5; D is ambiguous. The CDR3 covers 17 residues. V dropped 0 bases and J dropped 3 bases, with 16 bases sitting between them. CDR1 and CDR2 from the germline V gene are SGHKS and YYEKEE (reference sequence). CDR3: CASSLGVPLGVNQPQHF. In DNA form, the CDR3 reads TGTGCCAGCAGCTTGGGAGTCCCCCTGGGTGTCAATCAGCCCCAGCATTTT.

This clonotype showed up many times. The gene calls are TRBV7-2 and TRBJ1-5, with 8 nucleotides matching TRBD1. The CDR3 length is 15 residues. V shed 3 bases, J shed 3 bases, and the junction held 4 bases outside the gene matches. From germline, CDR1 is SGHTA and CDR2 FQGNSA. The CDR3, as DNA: TGTGCCAGCAGCTTGCGGACAGGGCACAATCAGCCCCAGCATTTT. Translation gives CASSLRTGHNQPQHF.